This TCR beta chain was sequenced in a study of T cells in tumors after PD-1 blockade. About the study: Each patient got pembrolizumab 200 mg every 3 weeks or cemiplimab 350 mg every 2 weeks. Daily vismodegib 150 mg continued in a subset of anti-PD-1-treated patients. Study conclusions and caveats: Clonal replacement, not reinvigoration, is suggested for expanded exhausted CD8+ clones after therapy.

Trimming stripped 0 bases from V and 5 bases from J, with 14 bases between. The V gene's germline CDR1 is SGHAT and CDR2 FQNNGV. The CDR3 length is 16 residues. The protocol was immunoSEQ multiplex PCR, while the TCRdb copy is restricted to in-frame clones and leaves out a portion. The sample consists of 4,000 to 5,000 clones, around two thirds of them appearing once. Worth noting for this clone: The antigen is not known.

The chain has TRBV11-2 and TRBJ2-1; D not certain. Sequenced here: tumor tissue, sampled after anti-PD-1 treatment. The sequence came from a human donor with basal cell carcinoma. The CDR3 is CASSLDWPTPNNEQFF. The CDR3 DNA reads TGTGCCAGCAGCTTAGATTGGCCCACCCCCAACAATGAGCAGTTCTTC.